This is a list of T cell receptor beta chains from one sample in a study of T cells after yellow fever vaccination. TCRdb re-called the 5' RACE reads with MiXCR, one entry per CDR3 protein. Of some 300,000 distinct CDR3 sequences in the sample, around 9.3% are singletons; the top ten hold 3% to 4%. The sequenced sample was CD4+ T cells sorted from PBMCs, obtained 5 days after the yellow fever booster vaccination. These receptors all come from a man aged 18 to 30 who received the YFV17D yellow fever vaccine. Both conserved end residues are part of each CDR3. Fields, in order: CDR3 protein, CDR3 DNA, J gene, clone size, V gene, D gene. D genes are given only for firm matches. Expanded clones are given a class, and other clones once, few, many or no size at all.

CDR3aa: CASSGQGDEQYF
CDR3nt: TGTGCCAGCAGCGGGCAGGGCGACGAGCAGTACTTC
j_gene: TRBJ2-7
abundance: few
v_gene: TRBV5-4
d_gene: -

CDR3aa: CASSGNGKNGYTF
CDR3nt: TGTGCCAGCAGTGGGAACGGGAAGAATGGCTACACCTTC
j_gene: TRBJ1-2
abundance: -
v_gene: TRBV2
d_gene: -

CDR3aa: CASSSWAYTDTQYF
CDR3nt: TGTGCCAGCAGCTCTTGGGCCTACACAGATACGCAGTATTTT
j_gene: TRBJ2-3
abundance: -
v_gene: TRBV7-2
d_gene: -

CDR3aa: CASSLGRVNEQFF
CDR3nt: TGTGCCAGCAGCTTAGGACGAGTAAATGAGCAGTTCTTC
j_gene: TRBJ2-1
abundance: many
v_gene: TRBV11-2
d_gene: -

CDR3aa: CASSRQGGEKLFF
CDR3nt: TGTGCCAGCAGCCGACAGGGTGGGGAAAAACTGTTTTTT
j_gene: TRBJ1-4
abundance: -
v_gene: TRBV27
d_gene: TRBD1

CDR3aa: CASSPAGELTDTQYF
CDR3nt: TGCGCCAGCAGCCCCGCCGGGGAGCTCACAGATACGCAGTATTTT
j_gene: TRBJ2-3
abundance: -
v_gene: TRBV5-1
d_gene: -

CDR3aa: CSAEAPAGTGASLQPQHF
CDR3nt: TGCAGTGCTGAGGCCCCGGCCGGGACAGGGGCTTCGCTTCAGCCCCAGCATTTT
j_gene: TRBJ1-5
abundance: -
v_gene: TRBV20-1
d_gene: TRBD1

CDR3aa: CASSPPSGYYNEQFF
CDR3nt: TGTGCCAGCTCACCACCTAGCGGTTACTACAATGAGCAGTTCTTC
j_gene: TRBJ2-1
abundance: few
v_gene: TRBV18
d_gene: -

CDR3aa: CASSLLGQNTEAFF
CDR3nt: TGTGCCAGCAGCTTACTGGGACAGAACACTGAAGCTTTCTTT
j_gene: TRBJ1-1
abundance: -
v_gene: TRBV7-6
d_gene: -

CDR3aa: CSVSGTGNTGELFF
CDR3nt: TGCAGCGTTTCCGGGACAGGGAACACCGGGGAGCTGTTTTTT
j_gene: TRBJ2-2
abundance: many
v_gene: TRBV29-1
d_gene: TRBD1

CDR3aa: CSASENNYGYTF
CDR3nt: TGCAGTGCTAGTGAGAATAACTATGGCTACACCTTC
j_gene: TRBJ1-2
abundance: many
v_gene: TRBV20-1
d_gene: -

CDR3aa: CASSTTSGGRYEQFF
CDR3nt: TGTGCCAGCAGCACTACTAGCGGGGGGCGCTATGAGCAGTTCTTC
j_gene: TRBJ2-1
abundance: -
v_gene: TRBV7-2
d_gene: TRBD2

CDR3aa: CASSLLNRKNTEAFF
CDR3nt: TGCGCCAGCAGCTTGTTAAATCGAAAGAACACTGAAGCTTTCTTT
j_gene: TRBJ1-1
abundance: -
v_gene: TRBV5-1
d_gene: -

CDR3aa: CASSYPAISSEQYF
CDR3nt: TGTGCCAGCAGTTACCCCGCAATTTCTAGCGAGCAGTACTTC
j_gene: TRBJ2-7
abundance: few
v_gene: TRBV6-2/TRBV6-3
d_gene: -

CDR3aa: CASSRAYGYTF
CDR3nt: TGTGCCAGCAGCCGGGCCTATGGCTACACCTTC
j_gene: TRBJ1-2
abundance: -
v_gene: TRBV6-2/TRBV6-3
d_gene: -

CDR3aa: CSVELAGPYNEQFF
CDR3nt: TGCAGCGTTGAATTAGCGGGACCCTACAATGAGCAGTTCTTC
j_gene: TRBJ2-1
abundance: many
v_gene: TRBV29-1
d_gene: TRBD2

CDR3aa: CASSPPRASPLHF
CDR3nt: TGTGCCAGCTCACCACCGAGGGCTTCACCCCTCCACTTT
j_gene: TRBJ1-6
abundance: few
v_gene: TRBV18
d_gene: -

CDR3aa: CASSLGRTRGTGELFF
CDR3nt: TGCGCCAGCAGCTTGGGAAGGACTAGGGGAACCGGGGAGCTGTTTTTT
j_gene: TRBJ2-2
abundance: -
v_gene: TRBV5-1
d_gene: TRBD2

CDR3aa: CASSPRGGEDEAFF
CDR3nt: TGTGCCAGCTCACCGCGCGGCGGGGAGGATGAAGCTTTCTTT
j_gene: TRBJ1-1
abundance: -
v_gene: TRBV18
d_gene: -

CDR3aa: CSARDRTGGLETQYF
CDR3nt: TGCAGTGCTAGAGATAGGACAGGGGGCTTGGAGACCCAGTACTTC
j_gene: TRBJ2-5
abundance: -
v_gene: TRBV20-1
d_gene: TRBD1

CDR3aa: CASNPRGSSLAKNIQYF
CDR3nt: TGTGCCAGCAATCCCAGGGGGTCCTCACTAGCCAAAAACATTCAGTACTTC
j_gene: TRBJ2-4
abundance: -
v_gene: TRBV6-2/TRBV6-3
d_gene: TRBD1

CDR3aa: CASSGQVQPQHF
CDR3nt: TGTGCCAGTAGTGGTCAGGTTCAGCCCCAGCATTTT
j_gene: TRBJ1-5
abundance: few
v_gene: TRBV19
d_gene: -

CDR3aa: CASSTGAFLTGGSSYEQYF
CDR3nt: TGTGCCAGCAGCACTGGGGCCTTTTTGACAGGGGGAAGCTCCTACGAGCAGTACTTC
j_gene: TRBJ2-7
abundance: -
v_gene: TRBV11-1
d_gene: TRBD1

CDR3aa: CASSLSGGQAETQYF
CDR3nt: TGCGCCAGCAGCCTTTCGGGGGGGCAGGCAGAGACCCAGTACTTC
j_gene: TRBJ2-5
abundance: few
v_gene: TRBV4-3
d_gene: TRBD2

CDR3aa: CASSLDHGDNSPLHF
CDR3nt: TGTGCCAGCAGCTTAGATCACGGAGATAATTCACCCCTCCACTTT
j_gene: TRBJ1-6
abundance: few
v_gene: TRBV7-6
d_gene: -

CDR3aa: CASSLTAGYEQYF
CDR3nt: TGTGCCAGCAGCTTAACGGCGGGCTACGAGCAGTACTTC
j_gene: TRBJ2-7
abundance: few
v_gene: TRBV7-3
d_gene: -

CDR3aa: CASGWGVDSYGYTF
CDR3nt: TGTGCTAGTGGTTGGGGCGTGGACAGCTATGGCTACACCTTC
j_gene: TRBJ1-2
abundance: few
v_gene: TRBV12-5
d_gene: -

CDR3aa: CASSRLGTSALQETQYF
CDR3nt: TGTGCCAGCAGTCGATTAGGTACTAGCGCCCTACAAGAGACCCAGTACTTC
j_gene: TRBJ2-5
abundance: few
v_gene: TRBV7-2
d_gene: TRBD2

CDR3aa: CASSARDRGRSGANVLTF
CDR3nt: TGTGCCAGCAGTGCCCGGGACAGGGGTCGGTCTGGGGCCAACGTCCTGACTTTC
j_gene: TRBJ2-6
abundance: -
v_gene: TRBV2
d_gene: TRBD1

CDR3aa: CASRLFSSYNEQFF
CDR3nt: TGTGCCAGCAGACTTTTCAGCTCCTACAATGAGCAGTTCTTC
j_gene: TRBJ2-1
abundance: few
v_gene: TRBV6-2/TRBV6-3
d_gene: -

CDR3aa: CASSSLDRDIQYF
CDR3nt: TGCGCCAGCAGCTCCCTTGACAGGGACATTCAGTACTTC
j_gene: TRBJ2-4
abundance: -
v_gene: TRBV5-1
d_gene: TRBD1

CDR3aa: CASSPRLANTEAFF
CDR3nt: TGTGCCAGCAGTCCCCGGTTGGCGAACACTGAAGCTTTCTTT
j_gene: TRBJ1-1
abundance: few
v_gene: TRBV6-6
d_gene: -

CDR3aa: CASSQELAGAYEQYF
CDR3nt: TGCGCCAGCAGCCAAGAACTAGCGGGGGCCTACGAGCAGTACTTC
j_gene: TRBJ2-7
abundance: many
v_gene: TRBV4-3
d_gene: TRBD2

CDR3aa: CASSFDGAKNIQYF
CDR3nt: TGTGCCAGCAGCTTCGACGGTGCCAAAAACATTCAGTACTTC
j_gene: TRBJ2-4
abundance: -
v_gene: TRBV11-2
d_gene: -

CDR3aa: CASLTDSNQPQHF
CDR3nt: TGTGCCAGCCTGACAGATAGCAATCAGCCCCAGCATTTT
j_gene: TRBJ1-5
abundance: few
v_gene: TRBV2
d_gene: -